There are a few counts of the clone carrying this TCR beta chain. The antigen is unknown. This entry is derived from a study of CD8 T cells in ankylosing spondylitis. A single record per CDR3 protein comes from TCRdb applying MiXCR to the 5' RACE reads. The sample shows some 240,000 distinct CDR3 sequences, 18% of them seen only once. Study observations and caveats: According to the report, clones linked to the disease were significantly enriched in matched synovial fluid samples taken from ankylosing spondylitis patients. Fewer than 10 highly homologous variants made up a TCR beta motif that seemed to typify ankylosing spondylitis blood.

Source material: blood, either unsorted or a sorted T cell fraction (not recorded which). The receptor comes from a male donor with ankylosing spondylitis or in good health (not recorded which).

The CDR3, as DNA: TGCGCCAGCAGCCAAGAACCCGGGGCCAGCAATCAGCCCCAGCATTTT. Its translation: CASSQEPGASNQPQHF. This chain uses TRBV4-1 with TRBJ1-5; TRBD1 is a possible D gene (5 bases). The V end lost 0 bases, the J end lost 1 base, and 10 bases lay between the germline ends. CDR1 and CDR2 from the germline V gene are MGHRA and YSYEKL. CDR3 length equals 16 residues.